The 26 T cell receptor beta chains given below trace back to one sample, sequenced in a study of T cell responses to AZD1222 COVID-19 vaccine. TCRdb keeps only in-frame clones here, not all; method: immunoSEQ multiplex PCR. The sample shows some 66,000 clones, 80% to 90% of them seen only once. The starting material was peripheral blood, obtained 28 days after the second AZD1222 dose. The receptors come from an adult who received the AZD1222 COVID-19 vaccine.

The rearrangement uses TRBV5-6 and TRBJ1-1; TRBD1 aligns across 10 bases. The CDR3 has 14 residues. Germline V gives CDR1 SGHDT, CDR2 YYEEEE. Losses at the gene ends were 2 bases for V and 5 bases for J; bases not matched to a gene: 3. The CDR3: CASSFGTGVTEAFF. In DNA, the CDR3 is TGTGCCAGCAGCTTTGGGACAGGGGTGACTGAAGCTTTCTTT.

V usage is TRBV7-9 and J usage is TRBJ2-5, with TRBD2 matching over 11 bases. Germline-derived CDR1 and CDR2 are SEHNR and FQNEAQ (reference sequence). CDR3 size: 17 residues. J lost 4 bases, V lost 2 bases, and 9 bases had no gene match. The CDR3 loop reads CASSLTIRLAGSETQYF. CDR3 DNA: TGTGCCAGCAGCTTAACCATTAGACTAGCGGGATCAGAGACCCAGTACTTC.

V is TRBV2 and J is TRBJ2-7; D gene ambiguous. Trimming pared 5 bases from V and 3 bases from J, leaving 11 bases between. The germline gives CDR1 SNHLY, CDR2 FYNNEI. This CDR3 contains 13 residues. The CDR3 region is CASSSDLSYEQYF. The CDR3 nucleotides are TGTGCCAGCAGTTCAGACCTGAGCTACGAGCAGTACTTC.

This chain uses TRBV6-1 with TRBJ1-5; a weak D match, TRBD1 (5 bases). Germline CDR1 MNHNS, CDR2 SASEGT. V lost 1 base to trimming and J lost 6 bases, with 13 bases between them. The CDR3 spans 15 residues. CDR3: CASSEEAGLGQPQHF. CDR3 nucleotide sequence: TGTGCCAGCAGTGAAGAGGCAGGGCTTGGTCAGCCCCAGCATTTT.

This chain joins TRBV4-1 and TRBJ2-1; D not certain. V was cut by 2 bases and J by 0 bases, with 8 bases left in between. Germline CDR1 is MGHRA and CDR2 is YSYEKL. The CDR3 spans 15 residues. CDR3: CASSQNFFSYNEQFF. The CDR3 region has the DNA TGCGCCAGCAGCCAAAACTTCTTCTCCTACAATGAGCAGTTCTTC.

CDR3 bases: TGTGCCAGCAGTGGTCTAGCGGATAATGAGCAGTTCTTC. It specifies CASSGLADNEQFF. The chain joins TRBV7-3 to TRBJ2-1, with TRBD2 identical over 7 bases. The CDR3 contains 13 residues. After removal of 6 bases from V and 7 bases from J, the junction contained 6 bases not matched to a gene. Germline CDR1 reads SGHTA; CDR2 reads FQGTGA.

This chain joins TRBV27 and TRBJ2-7; 9 positions match TRBD2. In germline, CDR1 is MNHEY, CDR2 SMNVEV (reference sequence). Trimming took 7 bases from V and 1 from J; bases not matched to a gene: 5. The CDR3 has 14 amino acids. The CDR3 spells CASKGGRGSYEQYF. As DNA, the CDR3 is TGTGCCAGCAAAGGCGGGAGGGGATCCTACGAGCAGTACTTC.

The chain uses TRBV28 and TRBJ1-2; D might be TRBD1 (6 bases). Germline V gene data show CDR1 as MDHEN and CDR2 as SYDVKM. The CDR3 consists of 14 residues. V was clipped by 2 bases and J by 3 bases, with 10 bases between them. The CDR3 region has the DNA TGTGCCAGCAGTTTAGGGGGGGCGGACTATGGCTACACCTTC. Translation gives CASSLGGADYGYTF.

The chain recombines TRBV2 with TRBJ1-1; D unclear. V was shortened by 6 bases and J by 10 bases, with 18 bases between the two germline ends. The CDR3 is 13 amino acids. Germline V gene sequence: CDR1 SNHLY, CDR2 FYNNEI. CDR3 amino acids: CASSPGGGGGAFF. CDR3 DNA: TGTGCCAGCAGCCCGGGAGGAGGTGGAGGAGCTTTCTTT.

CDR3 DNA: TGTGCCAGCAGCCGGACAGCCTACAATGAGCAGTTCTTC. Encoded protein: CASSRTAYNEQFF. V usage is TRBV6-5 and J usage is TRBJ2-1; the D gene is possibly TRBD1 (6 bases). The CDR3 runs 13 residues. CDR1 MNHEY and CDR2 SVGAGI come from the germline V gene. V was pared by 6 bases and J by 2 bases, with 8 bases between.

This chain uses TRBV29-1 with TRBJ2-1; 9 bases align to TRBD1. The CDR3 runs to 15 residues. Trimming at V came to 4 bases and at J to 2 bases, leaving 6 bases not matched to a gene. Germline V gene lookup returns CDR1 SQVTM and CDR2 ANQGSEA. The CDR3 DNA reads as TGCAGCGTTGCCCGGGACAGGGCGACCTACAATGAGCAGTTCTTC. Residues: CSVARDRATYNEQFF.

CDR3 protein: CASSSVRAQGRNADTQYF. CDR3 sequence (DNA): TGTGCCAGCAGCTCTGTGAGGGCCCAGGGACGGAACGCAGATACGCAGTATTTT. The rearrangement uses TRBV11-3 and TRBJ2-3; D could derive from TRBD1 or TRBD2 (5 bases each). Trimming took 4 bases from V and 4 from J, leaving 24 bases between them. This CDR3 comprises 18 residues. CDR1 and CDR2 from the germline V gene are SGHNT and YENEEA.

As regards this clone: Its ends do not fully match the called genes, so a read error is possible. V gene TRBV7-3 combines with J gene TRBJ1-5; D call uncertain. The CDR3 consists of 13 residues. Germline loops: CDR1 SGHTA, CDR2 FQGTGA. CDR3 sequence reads: CASSLQLNHPQHF. In DNA form, the CDR3 reads TGTGCCAGCAGCTTACAGCTGAATCATCCCCAGCATTTT.

V and J are TRBV7-3 and TRBJ2-1; D uncertain. The CDR3 has 15 residues. Trimming took 3 bases from V and 6 from J, leaving 15 bases between them. Germline V gives CDR1 SGHTA, CDR2 FQGTGA. The CDR3 DNA is TGTGCCAGCAGCTTCGAAAGGGCCACAGTCAATGAGCAGTTCTTC. Its protein product is CASSFERATVNEQFF.

The chain uses TRBV7-8 and TRBJ2-1; tentatively, D is TRBD1 (6 bases). CDR1 and CDR2 from the germline V gene are SGHVS and FQNEAQ. CDR3 length: 14 amino acids. V lost 5 bases, J lost 4 bases, and 12 bases lay in between. The CDR3 sequence: CASSRSTGYNEQFF. The CDR3 DNA reads TGTGCCAGCAGCCGATCGACAGGATACAATGAGCAGTTCTTC.

The rearrangement links TRBV5-1 to TRBJ1-2; 7 nucleotides align to TRBD1. CDR1 and CDR2 from the germline V gene are SGHRS and YFSETQ. The V and J ends lost 0 bases and 4 bases, in that order; junction bases with no gene match: 9. The CDR3 has 16 amino acids. The CDR3 reads CASSLVGQADLYGYTF. CDR3 nucleotide sequence: TGCGCCAGCAGCTTGGTCGGACAGGCCGACCTCTATGGCTACACCTTC.

This chain uses TRBV18 with TRBJ2-5, with D unclear. The V gene's germline CDR1 is KGHSH and CDR2 LQKENI. The CDR3 extends over 13 amino acids. Trimming left V 5 bases short and J 3 bases short, with 10 bases between. Written as DNA, the CDR3 is TGTGCCAGCTCAGGCCGAGGTGAAGAGACCCAGTACTTC. Its translation is CASSGRGEETQYF.

V and J are TRBV18 and TRBJ1-4; D is unclear. Germline assignment: CDR1 KGHSH and CDR2 LQKENI. This CDR3 has 14 amino acids. V was cut by 3 bases and J by 4 bases, with 9 bases left in between. DNA for the CDR3: TGTGCCAGCTCACCGGGCAGGAGTAATGAAAAACTGTTTTTT. Protein sequence: CASSPGRSNEKLFF. Full variable domain (missing parts from reference TRBV18 and TRBJ1-4): NAGVMQNPRHLVRRRGQEARLRCSPMKGHSHVYWYRQLPEEGLKFMVYLQKENIIDESGMPKERFSAEFPKEGPSILRIQQVVRGDSAAYFCASSPGRSNEKLFFGSGTQLSVL.

The chain recombines TRBV9 with TRBJ2-3; D remains ambiguous. Germline V gene data show CDR1 as SGDLS and CDR2 as YYNGEE. The CDR3 is 15 residues long. Trimming pared 3 bases from V and 4 bases from J, leaving 15 bases between. The CDR3 is CASSGLAVRSDTQYF. CDR3 in DNA: TGTGCCAGCAGCGGTCTGGCCGTGAGGTCAGATACGCAGTATTTT.

CDR3 nucleotide sequence: TGTGCCAGCAGAAACAGGGGAGGGATTGGGAGCTACACCTTC. It is translated as CASRNRGGIGSYTF. The J gene is TRBJ1-2, the V gene TRBV5-4, with 7 bases fitting TRBD1. The CDR3 loop spans 14 amino acids. The ends lost 5 bases at V and 9 bases at J; junction bases unmatched: 13. In germline, CDR1 is SGHNT, CDR2 YYREEE (reference sequence).

This clone was detected a few times. In DNA form, the CDR3 reads TGTGCCAGATCGGACGAAGCGGAGTCGAACACCGGGGAGCTGTTTTTT. Translation gives CARSDEAESNTGELFF. This chain links TRBV7-9 with TRBJ2-2; D is possibly TRBD2 (5 bases). This CDR3 contains 16 residues. Looked up from germline, CDR1 is SEHNR and CDR2 is FQNEAQ (reference sequence). Trimming took 9 bases from V and 0 from J, leaving 17 bases between them.

This rearrangement joins TRBV12-5 to TRBJ2-7, with 7 bases identical to TRBD1. Germline V gives CDR1 LGHNT, CDR2 FRNRAP. J lost 0 bases, V lost 1 base, and 3 bases had no gene match. The CDR3 has 15 residues. The CDR3 is CASGLDHRGSYEQYF. The CDR3 bases are TGTGCTAGTGGTTTGGACCACAGGGGCTCCTACGAGCAGTACTTC. The entire variable domain, with the rest obtained from reference TRBV12-5 and TRBJ2-7, is as follows: DARVTQTPRHKVTEMGQEVTMRCQPILGHNTVFWYRQTMMQGLELLAYFRNRAPLDDSGMPKDRFSAEMPDATLATLKIQPSEPRDSAVYFCASGLDHRGSYEQYFGPGTRLTVT.

This chain uses TRBV13 with TRBJ2-7; 11 bases are a match to TRBD1. This CDR3 spans 18 amino acids. The trim removed 0 bases at V and 1 base at J, leaving 8 bases unmatched. Per germline, CDR1 PRHDT and CDR2 FYEKMQ (reference sequence). The CDR3 loop reads CASSLGLLGTGGSYEQYF. The CDR3 DNA reads as TGTGCCAGCAGCTTAGGTCTCCTCGGGACAGGGGGATCCTACGAGCAGTACTTC. The variable domain in full, completed from reference TRBV13 and TRBJ2-7, reads AAGVIQSPRHLIKEKRETATLKCYPIPRHDTVYWYQQGPGQDPQFLISFYEKMQSDKGSIPDRFSAQQFSDYHSELNMSSLELGDSALYFCASSLGLLGTGGSYEQYFGPGTRLTVT.

V gene TRBV7-2 combines with J gene TRBJ2-3; TRBD2 matches at 10 bases. The J segment lost 4 bases and the V segment lost 5 bases, leaving 9 bases of the junction unmatched. The CDR3 extends over 16 amino acids. Germline CDR1 SGHTA, CDR2 FQGNSA. CDR3 in DNA: TGTGCCAGCAGCACCAGAGCGGGAGGGCCAGCAGATACGCAGTATTTT. Protein product: CASSTRAGGPADTQYF.

This sequence joins TRBV27 and TRBJ2-1; D possibly matches TRBD1 or TRBD2 (5 bases each). Trimming removed 2 bases at V and 2 bases at J, with 22 bases between. This CDR3 has 19 amino acids. Looked up from germline, CDR1 is MNHEY and CDR2 is SMNVEV (reference sequence). This CDR3 is CASSLKQLAGWGTYNEQFF. DNA for the CDR3: TGTGCCAGCAGTTTAAAGCAGTTAGCTGGGTGGGGGACCTACAATGAGCAGTTCTTC.

Only one count was recorded for this clone. This rearrangement joins TRBV6-4 to TRBJ2-7, with D perhaps being TRBD1 or TRBD2 (5 bases each). Germline V CDR1 and CDR2: MRHNA, SNTAGT. The CDR3 length is 15 residues. Trimming removed 0 bases from V and 2 bases from J, with 11 bases in between. CDR3 nucleotide sequence: TGTGCCAGCAGTGACTCGAGTTGGGGGACCTACGAGCAGTACTTC. Its translation: CASSDSSWGTYEQYF.